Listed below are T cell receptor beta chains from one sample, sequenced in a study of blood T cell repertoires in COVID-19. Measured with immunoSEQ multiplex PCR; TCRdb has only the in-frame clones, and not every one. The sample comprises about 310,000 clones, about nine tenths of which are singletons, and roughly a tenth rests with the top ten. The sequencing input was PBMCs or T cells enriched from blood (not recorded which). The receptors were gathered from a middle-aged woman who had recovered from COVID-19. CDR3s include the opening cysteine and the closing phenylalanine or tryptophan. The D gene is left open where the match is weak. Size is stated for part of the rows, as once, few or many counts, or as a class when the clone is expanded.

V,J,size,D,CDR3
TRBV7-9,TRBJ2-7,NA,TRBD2,CASSLGGLGGHEQYF
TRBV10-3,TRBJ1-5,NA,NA,CAISDGGGGSNQPQHF
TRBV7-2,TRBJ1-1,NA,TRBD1,CASSSRTGEGTEAFF
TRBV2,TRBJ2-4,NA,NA,CASSDRGGGNIQYF
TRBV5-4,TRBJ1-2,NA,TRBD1,CASSWADRGLGGYTF
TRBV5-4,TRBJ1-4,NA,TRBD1,CASSPDRSNEKLFF
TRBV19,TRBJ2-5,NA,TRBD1,CASSIVTGGYQETQYF
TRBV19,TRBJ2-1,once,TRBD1,CASSIRGQGAIRSYNEQFF
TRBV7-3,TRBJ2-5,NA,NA,CASSLSGREETQYF
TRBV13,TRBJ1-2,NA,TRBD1,CASSLGGGTVYGYTF
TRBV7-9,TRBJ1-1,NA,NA,CASSLTGTEAFF
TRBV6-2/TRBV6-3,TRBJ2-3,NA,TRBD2,CASSRTSGRDTQYF
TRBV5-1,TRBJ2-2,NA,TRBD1,CASRPPGQITNTGELFF
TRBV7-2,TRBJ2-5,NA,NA,CASSFEGETQYF